This T cell receptor (beta chain) was sequenced in a study of shared clonotypes between healthy human individuals. Generated by immunoSEQ multiplex PCR, the TCRdb table keeps only in-frame clones and is missing some. The table shows some 650,000 clones, with almost 97% occurring only once. Germline V gene lookup returns CDR1 WNHNN and CDR2 SYGVQD (reference sequence). V shed 6 bases and J 4 bases; nucleotides not matched to a gene: 7. The CDR3 extends over 15 amino acids. Points on this clone: Its antigen is unidentified.

Findings and limits, study-wide: Few donors limited the genetic and exposure-history diversity represented.

Sequencing input: naive CD4+ T cells sorted from blood. Documented subset: CD45RA+ positively selected. J is TRBJ2-1 and V is TRBV10-1; 9 positions match TRBD2. The origin of this receptor is a woman in her 30s in good health. The CDR3 DNA sequence: TGCGCCAGCAGAGCCGGGACTAGCCAATACAATGAGCAGTTCTTC. Translated: CASRAGTSQYNEQFF.